A single count supports the clone carrying this T cell receptor beta chain. Its matching antigen is unknown. Germline V gene sequence: CDR1 MRHNA, CDR2 SNTAGT. The CDR3 covers 14 residues. V shed 5 bases and J 5 bases; nucleotides not matched to a gene: 6. The data originate from a study of shared clonotypes between healthy human individuals. Points from the study as a whole: Naive CD4 clonotypes were shared across several donors at 5% to 6%.

Clones were read by immunoSEQ multiplex PCR, and TCRdb kept only the in-frame ones, dropping some. The sample lists about 2.3 million clones, less than 95% occurring once. The source of this sequence is a man between 18 and 29 years old in good health. Some clones in this sample may be carry-over from other donors' samples. Sequenced sample: naive CD4+ T cells from PBMCs. Subset denoted: CD45RA+ positively selected. This sequence joins TRBV6-4 and TRBJ1-1; 9 bases match TRBD1. CDR3 nucleotide sequence: TGTGCCAGCAGTAAACAGGGGGCTGGGACTGAAGCTTTCTTT. This translates into CASSKQGAGTEAFF.